This T cell receptor beta chain was identified during a study of T-cell memory formation after mild COVID-19. This clonotype appeared a few times. Its specificity is not known. Trimming removed 6 bases from V and 5 bases from J; junction bases left unmatched: 11. This CDR3 has 14 amino acids. Germline CDR1 and CDR2: SQVTM and ANQGSEA. After 5'RACE with constant-segment primers, TCR alpha and TCR beta cDNA libraries carrying sample barcodes and UMIs were obtained. TCRdb itself ran the 5' RACE reads through MiXCR, one entry per CDR3 protein. Found here are around 300,000 distinct CDR3 sequences, approximately 14% of them singletons; the top ten hold about 24%. Study-level points and caveats: Pre-infection memory carried some responding clones, suggesting that cross-reactive memory joined. The study found contracting CD4+ clones mainly in CM and EM and contracting CD8+ clones in EMRA.

Source material: PBMCs or a T cell subset sorted from them (not recorded which). The receptor was isolated from a man aged 18 to 29 who had mild COVID-19 (a few samples of this study predate the infection). Cell type and time point are not known. This chain joins TRBV29-1 and TRBJ2-5, with 8 bases aligning to TRBD2. The CDR3 sequence: CSVETGGARETQYF. CDR3 bases: TGCAGCGTCGAGACGGGGGGGGCCCGTGAGACCCAGTACTTC.